Sequencing of this T cell receptor (beta chain) was carried out in a study of beta chain features in type 1 diabetes. Study observations and caveats: No resolution was reached here on whether HLA type influences TCRB rearrangement. Naive, central memory and Treg TCRB repertoires appeared more alike in patients than in healthy donors.

With 2 bases clipped from V and 3 bases from J, the junction kept 5 bases outside the gene matches. The CDR3 is made up of 15 amino acids. Germline CDR1 is SGHKS and CDR2 is YYEKEE (reference sequence). Sequenced material consisted of expressed TCRB transcripts (all of the isolated RNA was reverse transcribed). Profiling relied on immunoSEQ multiplex PCR, and the TCRdb table lists in-frame clones only, not all of them. The data show 200,000 to 250,000 clones, roughly 9.6% seen once. On this clone: Its specificity is unknown.

The sample comprised naive CD4+ T cells from blood. V gene TRBV5-5 combines with J gene TRBJ1-5; 7 bases are a match to TRBD1. The receptor's source is a young woman in good health. The CDR3 is CASSLADRVNQPQHF. The CDR3 DNA reads as TGTGCCAGCAGCTTAGCAGACAGGGTCAATCAGCCCCAGCATTTT.